Presented here are 17 T cell receptor beta chains from one specimen sequenced in a study of blood T cell repertoires in COVID-19. Profiling relied on immunoSEQ multiplex PCR, and the TCRdb table lists in-frame clones only, not all of them. The table lists tens of thousands of clones, more than 85% of them singletons, with more than 15% in the top ten. Sequenced sample: peripheral blood. All receptors derive from a human donor with active COVID-19. The donor label of this sample is uncertain.

This clone has just a few counts. The CDR3 is CASSIVWAGNTEAFF. The CDR3, as DNA: TGTGCCAGTAGTATAGTATGGGCGGGAAACACTGAAGCTTTCTTT. The J gene is TRBJ1-1, the V gene TRBV19; D is uncertain. V lost 1 base and J 2 bases, leaving 11 bases between the germline ends. This CDR3 has 15 residues. Per germline, CDR1 LNHDA and CDR2 SQIVND (reference sequence). The entire variable domain, with the rest obtained from reference TRBV19 and TRBJ1-1, is as follows: DGGITQSPKYLFRKEGQNVTLSCEQNLNHDAMYWYRQDPGQGLRLIYYSQIVNDFQKGDIAEGYSVSREKKESFPLTVTSAQKNPTAFYLCASSIVWAGNTEAFFGQGTRLTVV.

This chain links TRBV10-3 with TRBJ2-7, with TRBD1 matching 8 bases. CDR1 is ENHRY, CDR2 SYGVKD, per germline. V lost 3 bases, J lost 2 bases, and 3 bases stayed unmatched. The CDR3 totals 14 residues. CDR3 DNA sequence: TGTGCCATCAGTGAAGGGACAGGACCCTACGAGCAGTACTTC. Protein: CAISEGTGPYEQYF.

V usage is TRBV27 and J usage is TRBJ1-1; no definite D call. CDR1 and CDR2 (germline): MNHEY, SMNVEV (reference sequence). With 6 bases removed from V and 0 bases from J, the gap between germline ends came to 14 bases. The CDR3 extends over 15 amino acids. The CDR3 reads CASSFNPFLNTEAFF. The CDR3 bases are TGTGCCAGCAGCTTTAATCCGTTCCTGAACACTGAAGCTTTCTTT.

The genes are TRBV15 and TRBJ2-7, with a tentative D call TRBD2 (5 bases). The CDR3 runs 16 residues. V was pared by 1 base and J by 2 bases, with 15 bases between. Germline CDR1 reads LNHNV; CDR2 reads YYDKDF (reference sequence). Here the CDR3 reads CATSRGAGVYAYEQYF. In nucleotides, the CDR3 is TGTGCCACCAGCAGAGGTGCCGGGGTATATGCCTACGAGCAGTACTTC.

The CDR3 reads CASSRRGARDYNEQFF. The DNA of the CDR3 is TGTGCCAGCAGCCGGCGGGGGGCTCGAGACTACAATGAGCAGTTCTTC. This sequence joins TRBV3-1 (or the pseudogene TRBV3-2) and TRBJ2-1; TRBD2 agrees at 8 bases. Trimming cost V 4 bases and J 3 bases; bases outside gene matches: 8. Germline CDR1 and CDR2: LGHDT and YNNKEL (reference sequence). This CDR3 contains 16 residues.

Only one count was recorded for this clone. The rearrangement joins TRBV9 to TRBJ2-5; 13 bases map to TRBD2. CDR1 is SGDLS and CDR2 is YYNGEE in the germline V gene. The CDR3 is 14 amino acids. The V gene end was trimmed by 4 bases and the J gene end by 8 bases; junction bases not matched to a gene: 5. CDR3 in DNA: TGTGCCAGCAGCCTTAGGACTAGCGGGGGAACCCAGTACTTC. Protein: CASSLRTSGGTQYF.

V gene TRBV9 combines with J gene TRBJ1-3, with 9 bases fitting TRBD1. V trimming: 1 base; J trimming: 2 bases; junction bases outside the gene matches: 4. There are 16 residues in the CDR3. Germline assignment: CDR1 SGDLS and CDR2 YYNGEE. The CDR3 bases are TGTGCCAGCAGCGTAATGGGACAGGGACCTGGAAACACCATATATTTT. As protein: CASSVMGQGPGNTIYF.

The DNA for the CDR3 is TGCGCCAGCAGCCACCAGGAAAGCTATAATTCACCCCTCCACTTT. It codes for CASSHQESYNSPLHF. The chain is built from TRBV4-1 and TRBJ1-6; D not certain. Per the germline V gene, CDR1 is MGHRA and CDR2 is YSYEKL. Trimming shortened V by 3 bases and J by 3 bases, and 9 bases separated the two germline ends. The CDR3 runs 15 residues.

CDR3 bases: TGTGCCAGCAGCTTGGGGAGTCTTGGGCTAGCGGGTGACGAGCAGTACTTC. This encodes CASSLGSLGLAGDEQYF. J is TRBJ2-7 and V is TRBV13; 8 bases agree with TRBD2. V lost 3 bases to trimming and J lost 5 bases; unmatched junction nucleotides: 15. The CDR3 runs to 17 residues. Germline-derived CDR1 and CDR2 are PRHDT and FYEKMQ (reference sequence). The variable domain in full, completed from reference TRBV13 and TRBJ2-7, reads AAGVIQSPRHLIKEKRETATLKCYPIPRHDTVYWYQQGPGQDPQFLISFYEKMQSDKGSIPDRFSAQQFSDYHSELNMSSLELGDSALYFCASSLGSLGLAGDEQYFGPGTRLTVT.

The chain links TRBV4-3 to TRBJ2-3, with 9 bases that match TRBD1. Germline loops: CDR1 LGHNA, CDR2 YSLEER. V shed 4 bases and J 2 bases; nucleotides not matched to a gene: 25. The CDR3 runs to 22 residues. The CDR3 protein is CASSRITWGQGKGDDSTDTQYF. CDR3 in DNA: TGCGCCAGCAGCCGGATTACGTGGGGACAGGGCAAAGGGGACGACTCCACAGATACGCAGTATTTT.

This clone is a singleton in its sample. This sequence joins TRBV6-1 and TRBJ2-4, with D uncertain. Trimming took 0 bases from V and 8 from J, leaving 11 bases between them. CDR3 size: 14 residues. Germline lookup yields CDR1 MNHNS and CDR2 SASEGT. The CDR3 coding sequence is TGTGCCAGCAGTGAAGCGAATTTCCGGGACATTCAGTACTTC. Translating it yields CASSEANFRDIQYF.

V is TRBV3-1 (or the pseudogene TRBV3-2) and J is TRBJ1-1, with a weak D call TRBD1 (5 bases). V lost 6 bases and J 9 bases, leaving 20 bases between the germline ends. This CDR3 is 14 amino acids long. Germline CDR1 and CDR2: LGHDT and YNNKEL (reference sequence). Written as DNA, the CDR3 is TGTGCCAGCAGGGCAACAGGCGAAAATTCTCAAGCTTTCTTT. It codes for CASRATGENSQAFF.

This sequence joins TRBV7-2 and TRBJ2-7; a weak D match, TRBD2 (6 bases). The CDR3 extends over 15 amino acids. Germline CDR1 and CDR2: SGHTA and FQGNSA. V lost 1 base, J lost 2 bases, and 12 bases lay in between. As DNA, the CDR3 is TGTGCCAGCAGCTTAGGGGCGGGGTGCCCCTACGAGCAGTACTTC. This gives the protein CASSLGAGCPYEQYF. The complete variable domain, with remaining parts taken from reference TRBV7-2 and TRBJ2-7, reads GAGVSQSPSNKVTEKGKDVELRCDPISGHTALYWYRQSLGQGLEFLIYFQGNSAPDKSGLPSDRFSAERTGGSVSTLTIQRTQQEDSAVYLCASSLGAGCPYEQYFGPGTRLTVT.

The chain is built from TRBV23-1 and TRBJ1-4; D gene ambiguous. TRBV23-1 is assigned to the ORF class and has an uncertain function. The V end was cut by 1 base, the J end by 6 bases, with 12 bases between. The CDR3 runs to 15 residues. CDR3 DNA: TGCGCCAGCAGTCAATTCGAGGGAGAGGATGAAAAACTGTTTTTT. Translating gives CASSQFEGEDEKLFF.

The J gene is TRBJ2-3, the V gene TRBV4-3; TRBD2 is a possible D gene (5 bases). Per germline, CDR1 LGHNA and CDR2 YSLEER. The CDR3 runs 16 residues. V was shortened by 3 bases and J by 5 bases, with 18 bases between the two germline ends. CDR3 sequence: CASSQSLAVEGDTQYF. The CDR3 DNA is TGCGCCAGCAGCCAGTCTTTGGCGGTAGAGGGAGATACGCAGTATTTT.

The chain couples TRBV5-4 to TRBJ2-1; 8 positions agree with TRBD1. The CDR3 runs 15 residues. J lost 7 bases, V lost 2 bases, and 8 bases had no gene match. Germline V gene sequence: CDR1 SGHNT, CDR2 YYREEE (reference sequence). The CDR3 bases are TGTGCCAGCAGCTTCAGGGGGCGGCCGGGTAATGAGCAGTTCTTC. As protein: CASSFRGRPGNEQFF.

V gene TRBV7-9 combines with J gene TRBJ2-5; D ambiguous. CDR1 is SEHNR, CDR2 FQNEAQ, per germline (reference sequence). The germline V and J ends were trimmed by 7 bases and 7 bases, with 13 bases remaining between them. The CDR3 is 12 residues long. The CDR3 spells CASTPAEGTQYF. DNA for the CDR3: TGTGCCAGCACCCCCGCGGAAGGGACCCAGTACTTC.